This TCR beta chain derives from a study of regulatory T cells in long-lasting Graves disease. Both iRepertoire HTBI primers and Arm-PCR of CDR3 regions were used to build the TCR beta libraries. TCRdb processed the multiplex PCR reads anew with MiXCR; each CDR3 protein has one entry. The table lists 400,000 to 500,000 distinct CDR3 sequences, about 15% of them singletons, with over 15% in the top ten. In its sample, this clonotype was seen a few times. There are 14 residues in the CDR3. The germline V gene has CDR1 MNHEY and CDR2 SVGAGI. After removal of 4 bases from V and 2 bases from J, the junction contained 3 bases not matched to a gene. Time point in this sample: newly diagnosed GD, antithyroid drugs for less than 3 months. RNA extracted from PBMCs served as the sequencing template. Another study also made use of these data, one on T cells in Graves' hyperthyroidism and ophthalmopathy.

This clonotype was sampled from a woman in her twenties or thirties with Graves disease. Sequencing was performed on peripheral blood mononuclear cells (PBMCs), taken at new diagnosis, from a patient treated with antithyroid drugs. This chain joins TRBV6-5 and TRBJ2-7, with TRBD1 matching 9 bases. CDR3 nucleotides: TGTGCCAGCAGTTTACAGGGGGCACCCTACGAGCAGTACTTC. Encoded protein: CASSLQGAPYEQYF.